This T cell receptor (beta chain) was identified during a study of blood T cell repertoires in COVID-19. TCRdb's copy holds only in-frame clones and misses some; the assay was immunoSEQ multiplex PCR. This sample has about 68,000 clones, with 65% to 90% found just once. This CDR3 is 17 amino acids long. The V gene's germline CDR1 is SGHTS and CDR2 YDEGEE. Unmatched junction bases numbered 12, after V lost 3 bases and J lost 3 bases. The chain employs TRBV5-8 and TRBJ1-1; the match to TRBD1 covers 9 bases. The source is a woman aged 55-70 years with acute or convalescent COVID-19. Source material: peripheral blood. The CDR3 DNA reads as TGTGCCAGCAGCTCCGTCCCGGGACAGGGACGGGACACTGAAGCTTTCTTT. Translation gives CASSSVPGQGRDTEAFF.